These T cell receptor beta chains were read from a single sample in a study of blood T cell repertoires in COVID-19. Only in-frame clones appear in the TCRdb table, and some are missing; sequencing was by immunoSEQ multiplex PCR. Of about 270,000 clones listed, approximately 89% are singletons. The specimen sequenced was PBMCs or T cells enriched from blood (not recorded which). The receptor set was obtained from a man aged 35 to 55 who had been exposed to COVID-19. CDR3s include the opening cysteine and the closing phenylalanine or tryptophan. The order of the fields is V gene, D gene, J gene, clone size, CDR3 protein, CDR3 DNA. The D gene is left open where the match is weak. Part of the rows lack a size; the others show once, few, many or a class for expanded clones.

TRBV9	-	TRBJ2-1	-	CASSVGGPHDEQFF	TGTGCCAGCAGCGTAGGGGGGCCTCACGATGAGCAGTTCTTC
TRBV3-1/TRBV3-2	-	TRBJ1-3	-	CASSPSGTTSGNTIYF	TGTGCCAGCAGCCCCTCGGGTACCACCTCTGGAAACACCATATATTTT
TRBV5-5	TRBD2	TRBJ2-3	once	CASSLAGGGPTDTQYF	TGTGCCAGCAGCCTAGCGGGAGGTGGGCCCACAGATACGCAGTATTTT
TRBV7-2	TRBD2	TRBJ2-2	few	CASSHPTSGVDTGELFF	TGTGCCAGCAGCCACCCGACTAGCGGGGTTGACACCGGGGAGCTGTTTTTT
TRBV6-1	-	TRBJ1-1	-	CASSEARTVFSEAFF	TGTGCCAGCAGTGAAGCACGTACAGTATTCTCTGAAGCTTTCTTT
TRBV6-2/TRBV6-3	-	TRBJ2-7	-	CASSYLSSYEQYF	TGTGCCAGCAGTTACCTAAGCTCCTACGAGCAGTACTTC
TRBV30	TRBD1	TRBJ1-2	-	CAWMPPGGYGYTF	TGTGCCTGGATGCCCCCAGGGGGCTATGGCTACACCTTC
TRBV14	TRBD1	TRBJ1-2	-	CASSLLTGGYGYTF	TGTGCCAGCAGCCTACTAACAGGGGGCTATGGCTACACCTTC
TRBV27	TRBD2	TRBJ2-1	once	CASISSGTNNEQFF	TGTGCCAGCATCTCGAGCGGGACCAACAATGAGCAGTTCTTC
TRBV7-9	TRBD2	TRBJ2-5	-	CASAGRASETQYF	TGTGCCTCCGCGGGGAGGGCCTCAGAGACCCAGTACTTC
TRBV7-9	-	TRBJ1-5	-	CASSPYSNQPQHF	TGTGCCAGCAGCCCCTATTCAAATCAGCCCCAGCATTTT
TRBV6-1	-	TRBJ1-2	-	CASSEYSAGDGYTF	TGTGCCAGCAGTGAATATTCGGCAGGGGATGGCTACACCTTC
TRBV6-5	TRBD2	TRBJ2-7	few	CASSYSPSGRYEQYF	TGTGCCAGCAGTTACAGCCCTAGCGGGAGGTACGAGCAGTACTTC
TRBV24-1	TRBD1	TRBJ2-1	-	CATSDIKTGIGSDNEQFF	TGTGCCACCAGTGATATCAAGACAGGGATCGGCTCGGACAATGAGCAGTTCTTC
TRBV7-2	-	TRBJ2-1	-	CASSLDYLTYNEQFF	TGTGCCAGCAGCTTAGACTACCTTACCTACAATGAGCAGTTCTTC
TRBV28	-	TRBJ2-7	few	CASSLTGQLSYEQYF	TGTGCCAGCAGCCTAACCGGACAGCTCTCCTACGAGCAGTACTTC
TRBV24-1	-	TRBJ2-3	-	CATSDLAGTDTQYF	TGTGCCACCAGTGATTTAGCCGGCACAGATACGCAGTATTTT
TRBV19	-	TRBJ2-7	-	CASSIVVSYEQYF	TGTGCCAGTAGTATTGTCGTGAGTTACGAGCAGTACTTC
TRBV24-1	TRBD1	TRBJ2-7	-	CATGPGQGAYEQYF	TGTGCCACCGGACCGGGACAGGGGGCGTACGAGCAGTACTTC
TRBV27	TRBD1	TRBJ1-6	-	CASSFDPGQGQSSYNSPLHF	TGTGCCAGCAGTTTTGACCCGGGACAGGGACAGAGCTCCTATAATTCACCCCTCCACTTT
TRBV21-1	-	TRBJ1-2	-	CASSALQENGYTF	TGTGCCAGCAGCGCACTACAGGAGAATGGCTACACCTTC
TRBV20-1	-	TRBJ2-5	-	CSASDQQETQYF	TGCAGTGCTAGTGATCAACAAGAGACCCAGTACTTC
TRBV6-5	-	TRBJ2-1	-	CASHRGLTYNEQFF	TGTGCCAGCCACAGGGGACTGACCTACAATGAGCAGTTCTTC
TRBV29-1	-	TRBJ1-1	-	CSASGLPNTEAFF	TGCAGCGCCTCAGGACTTCCGAACACTGAAGCTTTCTTT
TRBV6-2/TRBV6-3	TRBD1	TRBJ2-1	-	CASSLGQGNEQFF	TGTGCCAGCAGTTTAGGACAGGGCAATGAGCAGTTCTTC
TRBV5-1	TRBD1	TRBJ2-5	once	CASSLNGQGGETQYF	TGCGCCAGCAGCTTGAACGGACAGGGAGGAGAGACCCAGTACTTC
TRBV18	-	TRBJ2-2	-	CASSSSSRTGELFF	TGTGCCAGCTCCTCTAGCTCACGGACCGGGGAGCTGTTTTTT
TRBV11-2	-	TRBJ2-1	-	CASSPVGGPSSYNEQFF	TGTGCCAGCAGCCCTGTGGGGGGGCCCAGCTCCTACAATGAGCAGTTCTTC
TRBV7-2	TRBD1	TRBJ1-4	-	CASSSSRDRASEKLFF	TGTGCCAGCAGCTCCAGCCGGGACAGGGCTTCAGAAAAACTGTTTTTT
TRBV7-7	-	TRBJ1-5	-	CASSAGINQPQHF	TGTGCTAGCAGTGCGGGGATTAATCAGCCCCAGCATTTT
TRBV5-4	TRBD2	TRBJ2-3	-	CASSLASGGRTDTQYF	TGTGCCAGCAGCTTGGCGTCGGGGGGACGCACAGATACGCAGTATTTT
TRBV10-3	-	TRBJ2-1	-	CAISELENEQFF	TGTGCCATCAGTGAGTTAGAAAATGAGCAGTTCTTC
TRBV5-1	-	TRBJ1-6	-	CASSVFEAGRPLHF	TGCGCCAGCAGCGTCTTTGAGGCCGGTCGGCCCCTCCACTTT
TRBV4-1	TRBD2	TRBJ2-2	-	CASTQGLAGVTVGELFF	TGCGCCAGCACCCAGGGACTAGCGGGAGTTACCGTCGGGGAGCTGTTTTTT
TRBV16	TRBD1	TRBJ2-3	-	CASSHDSGTGEAKLTDTQYF	TGTGCCAGCAGCCACGACTCCGGGACAGGGGAAGCTAAGTTGACAGATACGCAGTATTTT
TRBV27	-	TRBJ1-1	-	CASSVSARNTEAFF	TGTGCCAGCAGCGTGAGTGCGAGGAACACTGAAGCTTTCTTT
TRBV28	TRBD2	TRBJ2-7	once	CASNLSGGSEQYF	TGTGCCAGCAACCTATCCGGGGGGTCCGAGCAGTACTTC
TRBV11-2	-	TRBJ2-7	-	CASSSREQYF	TGTGCCAGCAGCTCGCGGGAGCAGTACTTC
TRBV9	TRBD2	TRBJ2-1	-	CASSVSLAGESSYNEQFF	TGTGCCAGCAGCGTATCACTAGCGGGGGAGAGCTCCTACAATGAGCAGTTCTTC
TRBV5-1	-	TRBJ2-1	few	CASSPDRKRKSSYNEQFF	TGCGCCAGCAGCCCCGACCGGAAGCGGAAGAGCTCCTACAATGAGCAGTTCTTC
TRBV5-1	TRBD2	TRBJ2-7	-	CASSLGLAVTSYEQYF	TGCGCCAGCAGCTTGGGACTAGCGGTAACTTCCTACGAGCAGTACTTC
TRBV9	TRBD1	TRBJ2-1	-	CASSATGTGVDNEQFF	TGTGCCAGCAGCGCGACCGGGACAGGGGTGGACAATGAGCAGTTCTTC
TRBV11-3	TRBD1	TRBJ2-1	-	CASSLRTGYNEQFF	TGTGCCAGCAGCCTCCGGACAGGCTACAATGAGCAGTTCTTC
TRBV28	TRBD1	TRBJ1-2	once	CASRGHYRGGYGYTF	TGTGCCAGCAGGGGCCATTACAGGGGTGGCTATGGCTACACCTTC
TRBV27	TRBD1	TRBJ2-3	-	CASRPGTGATDTQYF	TGTGCCAGCAGACCTGGGACAGGAGCCACAGATACGCAGTATTTT
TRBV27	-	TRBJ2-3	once	CASSEITTGNTDTQYF	TGTGCCAGCAGCGAAATCACGACAGGAAACACAGATACGCAGTATTTT
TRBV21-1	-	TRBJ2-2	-	CASTQYGTPNTGELFF	TGTGCCAGCACCCAGTACGGGACTCCAAACACCGGGGAGCTGTTTTTT
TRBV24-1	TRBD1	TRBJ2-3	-	CATRRTGGTDTQYF	TGTGCCACCAGAAGGACAGGGGGGACAGATACGCAGTATTTT
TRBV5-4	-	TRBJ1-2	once	CASSFAGDYGYTF	TGTGCCAGCAGCTTTGCGGGGGACTATGGCTACACCTTC
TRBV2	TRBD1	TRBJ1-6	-	CASSPRGRGNNSPLHF	TGTGCCAGCAGTCCAAGGGGGCGCGGCAATAATTCACCCCTCCACTTT